This T cell receptor (beta chain) was documented in a study of cytomegalovirus exposure and HLA in healthy donors. Study-level findings and limits: Based on reports, TCR beta sequences accurately predicted HLA-A and HLA-B alleles for most subjects.

This CDR3 is 13 amino acids long. CDR1 is LNHDA, CDR2 SQIVND, per germline (reference sequence). V was pared by 5 bases and J by 8 bases, with 13 bases between. Vbeta (60) and Jbeta (13) primers were used in the PCR. Data came from immunoSEQ multiplex PCR; TCRdb stores just in-frame clones and leaves some out. The data hold 170,000 or so clones, with about 80% observed a single time. On this clone itself: Antigen specificity is unknown.

This sequence joins TRBV19 and TRBJ2-1; a possible D gene is TRBD2 (5 bases). Sequencing used PBMCs. The source of this sequence is a man under 40 in good health and CMV-seropositive. CDR3 bases: TGTGCCAGTAGTCCCCGACTAACCGATGAGCAGTTCTTC. Translating gives CASSPRLTDEQFF.